Listed below are T cell receptor beta chains from one sample, sequenced in a study of OX40 agonist ivuxolimab in advanced cancers. The method was immunoSEQ multiplex PCR; TCRdb's version includes in-frame clones alone and lacks a portion of them. Altogether 45,000 to 60,000 clones are present, roughly 90% being singletons, with the ten largest covering roughly 8.1%. The sample in question was CD4+ or CD8+ T cells sorted from blood, obtained in a trial of the OX40 agonist ivuxolimab. These receptor sequences come from an adult with an advanced solid tumor such as melanoma, head and neck, liver or kidney cancer. CDR3s include the opening cysteine and the closing phenylalanine or tryptophan. D genes are given only for firm matches. Rows give clone size only sometimes, using once, few, many, or a class for an expanded clone.

DNA: TGTGCCAGCAGGGACGAATCCTACACAGATACGCAGTATTTT
CDR3: CASRDESYTDTQYF
V: TRBV25-1
J: TRBJ2-3
size: once
D: NA

DNA: TGTGCCAGCAGTTATAGTGCGGGTTCCCCCTACGAGCAGTACTTC
CDR3: CASSYSAGSPYEQYF
V: TRBV6-5
J: TRBJ2-7
size: NA
D: NA

DNA: TGTGCCAGCAGTTGGGGCGGTTCTCATGGCTACACCTTC
CDR3: CASSWGGSHGYTF
V: TRBV6-5
J: TRBJ1-2
size: NA
D: NA

DNA: TGTGCCATCAGTGAGCCTCATTTGGTGGGCCAGGGAGATGGCTACACCTTC
CDR3: CAISEPHLVGQGDGYTF
V: TRBV10-3
J: TRBJ1-2
size: NA
D: NA

DNA: TGTGCCAGCAGCCCCGCGGGGGGGCTTATTCAGTACTTC
CDR3: CASSPAGGLIQYF
V: TRBV7-2
J: TRBJ2-4
size: NA
D: TRBD2

DNA: TGCACAACGGCCTCAGGGAACGGAAATGAGCAGTTCTTC
CDR3: CTTASGNGNEQFF
V: TRBV29-1
J: TRBJ2-1
size: NA
D: NA

DNA: TGCGCCAGCAGCGCAGGACAGGTTGCCTACAATGAGCAGTTCTTC
CDR3: CASSAGQVAYNEQFF
V: TRBV5-1
J: TRBJ2-1
size: NA
D: TRBD1

DNA: TGTGCCAGCAGTTACAAGGGCGTCACTGAAGCTTTCTTT
CDR3: CASSYKGVTEAFF
V: TRBV6-5
J: TRBJ1-1
size: NA
D: NA

DNA: TGTGCCTGGAGTGGCTTGGGTAGCGGGACCGTCGGCTACGAGCAGTACTTC
CDR3: CAWSGLGSGTVGYEQYF
V: TRBV30
J: TRBJ2-7
size: NA
D: TRBD2

DNA: TGTGCCAGCAGCCCCGGGACAGGGGTCTACGAGCAGTACTTC
CDR3: CASSPGTGVYEQYF
V: TRBV5-5
J: TRBJ2-7
size: NA
D: TRBD1

DNA: TGTGCCACCCAACAGCGAGGAGGTGGCACCGGGGAGCTGTTTTTT
CDR3: CATQQRGGGTGELFF
V: TRBV6-1
J: TRBJ2-2
size: NA
D: NA

DNA: TGTGCCAGCAGTTACACTAGCGTCCAAGAGACCCAGTACTTC
CDR3: CASSYTSVQETQYF
V: TRBV10-3
J: TRBJ2-5
size: NA
D: TRBD2

DNA: TGTGCCAGCAGCACCTGGAGCGGGAGGTACAATGAGCAGTTCTTC
CDR3: CASSTWSGRYNEQFF
V: TRBV9
J: TRBJ2-1
size: NA
D: TRBD2

DNA: TGTGCCATCAGTGAGAGAGGGTTCTATGGCTACACCTTC
CDR3: CAISERGFYGYTF
V: TRBV10-3
J: TRBJ1-2
size: NA
D: NA

DNA: TGTGCCAGCAGGTTAGATCCAACTAATGAAAAACTGTTTTTT
CDR3: CASRLDPTNEKLFF
V: TRBV28
J: TRBJ1-4
size: NA
D: NA

DNA: TGTGCCAGCAGTTACTCGTCAGGGGGCCTCACTGAAGCTTTCTTT
CDR3: CASSYSSGGLTEAFF
V: TRBV6-6
J: TRBJ1-1
size: NA
D: TRBD1

DNA: TGTGCCTGGAGTGTTCATTTCTATTCTGGAAACACCATATATTTT
CDR3: CAWSVHFYSGNTIYF
V: TRBV30
J: TRBJ1-3
size: NA
D: NA